A selection of T cell receptor beta chains follows, all from one sample in a study of CD8+ T cells in alopecia areata. Data came from immunoSEQ multiplex PCR; TCRdb stores just in-frame clones and leaves some out. The table lists 110,000 or so clones, 55% to 60% of them singletons, with 20% to 25% in the top ten. Source material: NKG2D-low CD8+ T cells sorted from blood. The receptors were gathered from a human donor with alopecia areata. Both conserved end residues are part of each CDR3. Each record gives: V gene, D gene, clone size, CDR3 length, J gene, CDR3 protein, CDR3 DNA. The D gene is left open where the match is weak. The size entry is marked missing in some rows and otherwise reads once, few, many or a size class.

>TRBV5-1|TRBD2|NA|15|TRBJ2-3
CASSFSGRAQDTQYF
TGCGCCAGCAGCTTTAGCGGGAGGGCCCAGGATACGCAGTATTTT
>TRBV27|NA|NA|12|TRBJ2-7
CASSFRGLEQYF
TGTGCCAGCAGTTTTCGGGGTCTCGAGCAGTACTTC
>TRBV7-7|TRBD2|NA|14|TRBJ2-1
CASSLGSSGNEQFF
TGTGCTAGCAGCTTAGGATCTAGCGGGAATGAGCAGTTCTTC
>TRBV5-1|NA|few|13|TRBJ2-4
CASRDVAKNIQYF
TGCGCCAGCAGAGACGTAGCCAAAAACATTCAGTACTTC
>TRBV6-5|NA|NA|12|TRBJ1-1
CASSSGGAEAFF
TGTGCCAGCAGTTCCGGTGGGGCTGAAGCTTTCTTT
>TRBV7-9|TRBD1|NA|14|TRBJ1-1
CASSRGTVHTEAFF
TGTGCCAGCAGCAGAGGGACAGTCCACACTGAAGCTTTCTTT
>TRBV27|NA|few|13|TRBJ1-2
CASSFTTGYGYTF
TGTGCCAGCAGTTTTACCACAGGCTATGGCTACACCTTC
>TRBV27|TRBD1|once|14|TRBJ2-7
CASSDRGDAYEQYF
TGTGCCAGCAGTGACAGGGGGGACGCCTACGAGCAGTACTTC
>TRBV6-5|NA|NA|13|TRBJ1-1
CASSPEHDTKAFF
TGTGCCAGCAGTCCCGAGCATGACACTAAAGCTTTCTTT
>TRBV13|NA|few|12|TRBJ2-7
CASSIPLHEQYF
TGTGCCAGCAGCATACCCCTCCACGAGCAGTACTTC
>TRBV7-8|TRBD2|few|17|TRBJ2-1
CASSLAQAGELYNEQFF
TGTGCCAGCAGCTTAGCCCAAGCGGGAGAGCTGTACAATGAGCAGTTCTTC
>TRBV7-2|NA|NA|13|TRBJ2-7
CASSHLREHEQYF
TGTGCCAGCAGCCACCTCCGGGAGCACGAGCAGTACTTC
>TRBV18|TRBD1|NA|14|TRBJ1-4
CASSPGDRAKKLFF
TGTGCCAGCTCACCAGGGGACAGAGCGAAAAAACTGTTTTTT
>TRBV6-5|NA|NA|11|TRBJ1-3
CASRSGTTIYF
TGTGCCAGCAGATCGGGGACCACCATATATTTT
>TRBV7-8|NA|NA|15|TRBJ2-1
CASSLAPDSYNEQFF
TGTGCCAGCAGCTTAGCACCAGACTCCTACAATGAGCAGTTCTTC
>TRBV5-1|NA|NA|12|TRBJ2-1
CASSLSGNEQFF
TGCGCCAGCAGCTTGTCAGGGAATGAGCAGTTCTTC
>TRBV15|NA|once|16|TRBJ1-1
CATSRDVQGMNTEAFF
TGTGCCACCAGCAGAGATGTCCAGGGAATGAACACTGAAGCTTTCTTT
>TRBV29-1|TRBD2|NA|15|TRBJ2-4
CSGGGREGRGNIQYF
TGCAGCGGGGGGGGGCGGGAGGGCCGAGGGAACATTCAGTACTTC
>TRBV7-9|TRBD2|few|18|TRBJ2-1
CASRLGLAGEVVLGEQFF
TGTGCCAGCAGGCTCGGACTAGCGGGAGAAGTGGTTCTAGGTGAGCAGTTCTTC
>TRBV19|NA|NA|13|TRBJ1-1
CASSIPGPTEAFF
TGTGCCAGTAGTATACCAGGGCCCACTGAAGCTTTCTTT
>TRBV27|NA|once|13|TRBJ2-1
CASSLSYYNEQFF
TGTGCCAGCAGTTTATCCTATTACAATGAGCAGTTCTTC
>TRBV29-1|TRBD1|NA|14|TRBJ1-3
CSVTGDISGNTIYF
TGCAGCGTGACAGGGGACATTTCTGGAAACACCATATATTTT
>TRBV5-1|TRBD1|NA|15|TRBJ2-7
CASSEGQRSSYEQYF
TGCGCCAGCAGCGAGGGACAGAGAAGCTCCTACGAGCAGTACTTC
>TRBV7-3|NA|NA|15|TRBJ2-1
CASSLSGSSYNEQFF
TGTGCCAGCAGCTTATCCGGGAGCTCCTACAATGAGCAGTTCTTC
>TRBV28|NA|few|15|TRBJ2-3
CASSLSPDATDTQYF
TGTGCCAGCAGTTTAAGTCCAGACGCCACAGATACGCAGTATTTT
>TRBV14|NA|NA|13|TRBJ1-3
CASSQWDVSTIYF
TGTGCCAGCAGCCAATGGGACGTTAGCACCATATATTTT
>TRBV7-8|NA|NA|14|TRBJ1-5
CASSSGPPNQPQHF
TGTGCCAGCAGCTCTGGACCTCCCAATCAGCCCCAGCATTTT
>TRBV20-1|NA|NA|11|TRBJ2-7
CSAEPDRPQYF
TGCAGTGCTGAACCGGACCGACCGCAGTACTTC
>TRBV29-1|NA|NA|16|TRBJ2-3
CSVEDLDRRSTDTQYF
TGCAGCGTTGAAGACCTTGACAGGCGGTCCACAGATACGCAGTATTTT